This entry describes one T cell receptor beta chain. Its antigen is not identified. The TCR beta CDR3 regions underwent amplification using RNA transcripts as the source. First-round RT-PCR of the TCR CDR3 relied on the HTBI primer set. MiXCR, run by TCRdb on the multiplex PCR reads, gives a single entry per CDR3 protein. The sample holds approximately 46,000 distinct CDR3 sequences; approximately 49% are singletons and the top ten take 32%. The data derive from a study of T cells in Graves' hyperthyroidism and ophthalmopathy. The definition of stable Graves' hyperthyroidism was no ophthalmopathy progression within 18 months. Hyperthyroidism in the patients, aged 18 to 65, was newly diagnosed and under 2 months in duration. The study, taken as a whole, reports: Most thyroid clonotypes expanded above 0.001 appeared in blood too.

With V trimmed by 6 bases and J by 0 bases, 10 bases remained unmatched. Germline lookup yields CDR1 SGHTA and CDR2 FQGNSA. CDR3 length equals 16 residues. This chain links TRBV7-2 with TRBJ2-5; 7 positions match TRBD1. The sequence was collected from a woman in her forties or fifties with Graves' hyperthyroidism. The sequencing input was peripheral blood or thyroid tissue (not recorded which). The CDR3 spells CASSEASGGYQETQYF. CDR3 sequence (DNA): TGTGCCAGCAGTGAAGCGTCAGGGGGATACCAAGAGACCCAGTACTTC.